This T cell receptor (beta chain) was obtained from a study of memory CD4+ T cells and cytomegalovirus serostatus (dated by TCRdb to about 2019). Some background on the complete study: The cohort comprised roughly 35 healthy Belgian adults, 9 CMV seropositive and about 24 CMV seronegative. CD4+ memory TCRbeta repertoires of a Belgian cohort with known cytomegalovirus serostatus were sequenced in order to replicate a published TCR-based CMV serostatus classifier. Results and caveats for the whole study, not just this receptor: On the Belgian cohort, the classifier built on the original framework reached a median bootstrapped AUC of roughly 0.96, with a 95% CI of 0.76-1.00. Results were interpreted as suggesting that the CMV-associated TCR signature is largely present in the CD4+ memory repertoire. Among the 150 or so previously reported CMV-associated TCRbeta sequences, roughly 68 showed up in the CD4+ memory repertoires, with each one found in between one and five individuals. For CMV serostatus prediction, a median bootstrapped AUC of approximately 0.95 was reached with the original framework, and a median bootstrapped AUC of about 0.9 was reached with a US-trained random forest. Unlike the original study, which covered naive and memory CD4+ and CD8+ populations, the Belgian study sequenced only CD4+CD45RO+ memory cells.

Sequences SGHAT (CDR1) and FQNNGV (CDR2) are obtained from the germline V gene. V is reduced by 1 base and J by 0 bases, leaving a spacing of 6 bases between them. From the cysteine through the phenylalanine, the CDR3 covers 14 amino acids. The CDR3 DNA has 42 bases and is translated from base 1. A FACSAria II was used to sort memory CD4+ T cells, defined as single viable CD3+CD4+CD8-CD45RO+ cells. CMV serostatus was determined using a Roche Elecsys assay that detects serum IgG against CMV pp150, pp28, p38 and p52. Following thawing, total CD4+ T cells were enriched through positive selection using CD4 magnetic microbeads. The samples came from a separate study whose specific focus was interrogating the CD4+ T cell memory repertoire. Peripheral blood mononuclear cells were isolated and cryopreserved following standard operating procedures; serum was stored at -80 °C. Staining used CD3-PerCP (BW264/56), CD4-APC (RPA-T4), CD45RO-PE (UCHT1) and CD8-Pacific Orange (3B5) antibodies, with Sytox blue excluding non-viable cells.

Genomic DNA was extracted from sorted cells with the Quick-DNA Microprep Kit. Amplification of TCRbeta DNA was done with the immunoSEQ hsTCRbeta kit, following the protocol from the manufacturer. An Illumina MiSeq instrument was used to sequence the TCRbeta libraries. As for the authors' bioinformatics: After out-of-frame sequences were removed, under 2.5 million distinct TCRbeta sequences remained, averaging approximately 72,000 per individual. Two values were used to score each individual: the count of under 200 previously reported CMV-associated TCRbeta sequences and the total count of productive distinct TCRbeta sequences. A beta-binomial model was reimplemented in Python, and scikit-learn random forests with default parameters were trained on US cohort data. Classifier performance on the Belgian cohort was summarized as median AUC with percentile confidence intervals calculated over 10,000 bootstrap iterations. The table was pulled from immuneACCESS by TCRdb, which kept in-frame rearrangements only. Such tables lose some clones; where checked, under half of the loss comes from unresolved V genes, and the rest has no known cause. For V, J and clone size, that table is used; D and trimming come from the DNA. The sample table holds 58,000 or so clones, of which 70% to 85% were seen once. The ten top clones hold about 2.7% of the sample.

Turning to this clone: Its antigen is unknown. No qualities accompany the bases; no much larger clone lies one base away.

The sequence derives from an adult in good health and CMV-seropositive. The chain is made from TRBV11-2 and TRBJ1-2; possibly the D gene is TRBD1, per 5 matching bases. The specimen was memory CD4+ T cells from blood. The nucleotides read TGTGCCAGCAGCTTAGGGACAACTAACTATGGCTACACCTTC. Its coded protein is CASSLGTTNYGYTF. With the portions outside the CDR3 filled from the reference TRBV11-2 and TRBJ1-2 genes, the complete variable region becomes EAGVAQSPRYKIIEKRQSVAFWCNPISGHATLYWYQQILGQGPKLLIQFQNNGVVDDSQLPKDRFSAERLKGVDSTLKIQPAKLEDSAVYLCASSLGTTNYGYTFGSGTRLTVV.